One T cell receptor beta chain is described in this entry. The CDR3 totals 17 residues. The germline V gene has CDR1 SGHVS and CDR2 FNYEAQ. Trimming took 4 bases from V and 4 from J; bases not matched to a gene: 12. The sample originates from a study of molecular identifiers for immune sequencing clone quantification. MiXCR, applied by TCRdb to the PCR reads, yields one record per CDR3 protein. Altogether hundreds of thousands of distinct CDR3 sequences are present, 25% being singletons, with the ten largest covering about 0.8%. The rearrangement uses TRBV7-6 and TRBJ2-2, with TRBD2 matching over 7 bases. This clonotype was sampled from a human donor in good health. Some libraries in this study had Jurkat cell RNA spiked in. The material sequenced was naive CD8+ T cells from blood, with Jurkat cell RNA spiked in. The subset here: FACS-sorted CD8+CD4-CCR7+CD45RA+ naive T cells. The CDR3 nucleotides are TGTGCCAGCAGCTCAGTCCCTGGGGGGGGTTTCACCGGGGAGCTGTTTTTT. Amino acids: CASSSVPGGGFTGELFF.